This TCR beta chain was identified in a study of T cell repertoires in cytomegalovirus infection. Study overall: Public TCR beta signatures marked donors with CMV infection and the matching HLA. Whole-study findings and limits: The response measured ex vivo was dominated by TCR beta clonotypes (HLA-C-restricted and CMV-specific). Accumulated public TCR beta family frequency recognized individuals carrying CMV together with the relevant HLA.

CDR1 and CDR2 from the germline V gene are LGHNA and YSLEER. The CDR3 has 15 amino acids. V lost 0 bases, J lost 1 base, and 7 bases lay in between. This clonotype was found many times. The antigen remains undetermined. TCRdb recomputed calls from the reads with MiXCR, one row per CDR3 protein. Seen here are 150,000 or so distinct CDR3 sequences, under 8% observed once, and the top ten hold 15% to 20%. The V call is TRBV4-3, the J call TRBJ1-3; D remains ambiguous. Input material: PBMCs. The sequence was obtained from a human donor in good health (CMV status not recorded). Some clones in this sample may be carry-over from other donors' samples. The CDR3 sequence: CASSQEAGSGNTIYF. In DNA form, the CDR3 reads TGCGCCAGCAGCCAAGAGGCGGGATCTGGAAACACCATATATTTT.